This T cell receptor (beta chain) was identified in a study of blood T cells in healthy people across ages. This clonotype was seen a handful of times. Its matching antigen is unknown. Using a J-beta primer mix together with a sample-barcoded 5' primer, a second PCR was run for roughly 7 to 11 cycles. The authors tagged each cDNA molecule using a template-switch adaptor with 12 random nucleotides. TCRdb processed the 5' RACE reads anew with MiXCR; each CDR3 protein has one entry. Among roughly 1,700,000 distinct CDR3 sequences, roughly 30% were seen once, and the ten largest hold about 7.7%. Germline V CDR1 and CDR2: SEHNR, FQNEAQ (reference sequence). This CDR3 comprises 15 residues. V was pared by 4 bases and J by 5 bases, with 18 bases between. The study, taken as a whole, reports: The lack of PBMC sorting stopped any conclusive naive versus antigen-experienced comparison.

The rearrangement links TRBV7-9 to TRBJ2-7; TRBD1 is a possible D gene (6 bases). The receptor was isolated from a woman aged 25 to 39 in good health. Input material: blood. The CDR3 region has the DNA TGTGCCAGCAGCTCGGTCCAGGGGTTCTCTCACGAGCAGTACTTC. Translation: CASSSVQGFSHEQYF.